Presented here are 10 T cell receptor beta chains from one specimen sequenced in a study of CXCR3-negative and CXCR3-positive naive CD8 T cells. The authors made the TRB cDNA libraries by 5' RACE using UMI labels. TCRdb re-called the 5' RACE reads and gives one entry per CDR3 protein, without DNA. Its clone listing holds more than 100,000 distinct CDR3 sequences. General study results and limits: Hydrophobicity was higher for TRB CDR3s found in CXCR3-positive naive cells than in CXCR3-negative naive cells.

Antigens of these TCRs are unknown. What was sequenced was naive CXCR3+ CD8+ T cells from blood. Subset of the sample: CD45RO-CCR7+CD27+CD95- naive CD8+ T cells expressing CXCR3 (TNR3+). These receptors were obtained from a human donor in good health. Some clones in this sample may be carry-over from other donors' samples.

This chain uses TRBV12-3 or TRBV12-4 with TRBJ2-2; TCRdb names TRBD1, which stays unverified in the absence of DNA. This CDR3 has 16 amino acids. This chain's CDR3 is CASSWIWAGVTGELFF.

This rearrangement joins TRBV12-3 or TRBV12-4 to TRBJ1-2; TCRdb selects TRBD1, and the lack of DNA leaves this call unchecked. CDR3 length: 15 residues. This CDR3 is CASSLVRDGSYGYTF.

This rearrangement joins TRBV27 to TRBJ2-7; TCRdb reports TRBD1, a call that lacks DNA to check it against. The CDR3 contains 16 residues. Per germline, CDR1 MNHEY and CDR2 SMNVEV (reference sequence). Here the CDR3 reads CASSSSGQGFPYEQYF.

V and J are TRBV10-3 and TRBJ2-3; TCRdb proposes TRBD2, but this gene call is untestable without DNA. Germline V CDR1 and CDR2: ENHRY, SYGVKD. The CDR3 runs 15 residues. The chain's CDR3 is CATRHPSGRADTQYF.

The chain couples TRBV7-9 to TRBJ2-1; the D call from TCRdb, TRBD2, cannot be confirmed without DNA. Germline CDR1 reads SEHNR; CDR2 reads FQNEAQ (reference sequence). The CDR3 is made up of 15 amino acids. The CDR3 spells CASSPFLAGLNEQFF.

The V call is TRBV2, the J call TRBJ1-1; TCRdb lists TRBD1, though no DNA is available to test this call. This CDR3 has 13 residues. CDR1 is SNHLY and CDR2 is FYNNEI in the germline V gene. CDR3 protein: CASEATGNTEAFF.

The chain couples TRBV6-6 to TRBJ2-1; the D call from TCRdb, TRBD1, cannot be confirmed without DNA. CDR3 length: 17 residues. Germline values: CDR1 MNHNY, CDR2 SVGAGI (reference sequence). CDR3 protein: CASSYSGPRDLYNEQFF.

The rearrangement joins TRBV28 to TRBJ2-1. Germline V gene data show CDR1 as MDHEN and CDR2 as SYDVKM. The CDR3 length is 14 residues. The CDR3 spells CASSLANSYNEHLF.

V and J are TRBV6-5 and TRBJ2-6. CDR1 MNHEY and CDR2 SVGAGI come from the germline V gene. The CDR3 is 13 residues long. Here the CDR3 reads CASSYSGANVLTF.

J is TRBJ2-7 and V is TRBV7-9; checking the TCRdb D call of TRBD1 is not possible without DNA. CDR1 is SEHNR, CDR2 FQNEAQ, per germline (reference sequence). The CDR3 loop spans 15 amino acids. CDR3: CASSPFAQGRYEQYF.